This T cell receptor (beta chain) was captured in a study of blood T cells in healthy people across ages. Study-level findings and limits: Diversity estimated from one million T cells was considered an underestimate.

This clonotype was seen a few times. Its cognate antigen is unknown. The CDR3 length is 13 residues. V gave up 5 bases and J gave up 4 bases; unmatched junction bases: 4. Looked up from germline, CDR1 is MNHEY and CDR2 is SVGAGI. A sample-barcoded 5' primer and a J-beta primer mix were used in a second PCR of roughly 7 to 11 cycles. TCRdb analysed the 5' RACE reads with MiXCR anew, one entry per CDR3 protein. This sample has over a million distinct CDR3 sequences, with almost 60% found just once. Sequencing used blood. The rearrangement uses TRBV6-5 and TRBJ2-5, with 7 nucleotides matching TRBD1. This clonotype was sampled from a man aged 18 to 29 in good health. In DNA form, the CDR3 reads TGTGCCAGCAGTGAGACAGGGCCAGAGACCCAGTACTTC. Residues: CASSETGPETQYF.